The rows below give T cell receptor beta chains drawn from one sample of a study of T-cell memory formation after mild COVID-19. Each CDR3 protein gets one entry after TCRdb re-called the 5' RACE reads with MiXCR. The sample has 150,000 to 200,000 distinct CDR3 sequences, roughly 12% seen once; the top ten hold roughly 3.8%. The sample was PBMCs or a T cell subset sorted from them (not recorded which). The receptors here all came from a man younger than 30 who had mild COVID-19 (a few samples of this study predate the infection). Cell type and time point are not known. Each CDR3 is given with its conserved first and last residue. The D gene is left open where the match is weak. Size is stated for part of the rows, as once, few or many counts, or as a class when the clone is expanded.

V gene	D gene	clone size	J gene	CDR3 DNA	CDR3 protein
TRBV7-2	TRBD2	.	TRBJ2-3	TGTGCCAGCAGCTTCCGCCTAGCGGGGGACCGCACAGATACGCAGTATTTT	CASSFRLAGDRTDTQYF
TRBV6-2/TRBV6-3	.	.	TRBJ1-2	TGTGCCAGCAGTTACGGGTTAGATTCTTTCTATGGCTACACCTTC	CASSYGLDSFYGYTF
TRBV7-8	TRBD1	few	TRBJ2-5	TGTGCCAGCAGCGAGGTTCGGGACAGGGGGCAAGAGACCCAGTACTTC	CASSEVRDRGQETQYF
TRBV3-1	TRBD1	few	TRBJ1-1	TGTGCCAGCAGCCCAGGCGACAGGGCGAGCACTGAAGCTTTCTTT	CASSPGDRASTEAFF
TRBV5-1	TRBD2	.	TRBJ2-5	TGCGCCAGCAGCTTGGGTGCCAGCGGGGGAGCCCAGGAGACCCAGTACTTC	CASSLGASGGAQETQYF
TRBV29-1	TRBD1	few	TRBJ2-2	TGCAGCGCTATGGGACAGCAGAACACCGGGGAGCTGTTTTTT	CSAMGQQNTGELFF
TRBV6-5	.	.	TRBJ1-5	TGTGCCAGCAGTTACTCTGCCAGGGTCGATCAGCCCCAGCATTTT	CASSYSARVDQPQHF
TRBV15	.	many	TRBJ1-1	TGTGCCACCAGTTCTCCCGGAGGGGCGCGGACTGAAGCTTTCTTT	CATSSPGGARTEAFF
TRBV5-4	TRBD2	few	TRBJ2-5	TGTGCCAGCAGCCCCCGAAGGGAGGGGGAGACCCAGTACTTC	CASSPRREGETQYF
TRBV5-1	.	.	TRBJ2-3	TGCGCCAGCAGTTTAGGGGGGTTTAGCACAGATACGCAGTATTTT	CASSLGGFSTDTQYF
TRBV20-1	TRBD2	.	TRBJ2-5	TGCAGTGCCCCCTTCCCACTAGCGGGTTCGGAGACCCAGTACTTC	CSAPFPLAGSETQYF
TRBV6-1	.	few	TRBJ1-5	TGTGCCAGCAGTCCTATCATGGGGGAGGTTCAGCCCCAGCATTTT	CASSPIMGEVQPQHF
TRBV7-7	.	.	TRBJ2-3	TGTGCTAGCAGCTTAGCAGAGGGGGATACGCAGTATTTT	CASSLAEGDTQYF
TRBV5-1	.	few	TRBJ1-2	TGCGCCAGCAGGGACGGACCGAGAGGGGGCTACACCTTC	CASRDGPRGGYTF
TRBV29-1	.	few	TRBJ2-2	TGCAGCGCACAGGACAGTATGAACACCGGGGAGCTGTTTTTT	CSAQDSMNTGELFF
TRBV27	.	.	TRBJ1-4	TGTGCCAGCGGAGCCTTAGGGGGAACTAATGAAAAACTGTTTTTT	CASGALGGTNEKLFF
TRBV19	TRBD2	.	TRBJ2-3	TGTGCCAGTAGTAAACCCACTCGGGGGGCAGATACGCAGTATTTT	CASSKPTRGADTQYF
TRBV5-5	.	.	TRBJ2-5	TGTGCCAGCAGCTTGGACAGTCAAGAGACCCAGTACTTC	CASSLDSQETQYF
TRBV12-3/TRBV12-4	TRBD2	.	TRBJ2-3	TGTGCCAGCCTAATGGGGCGGGGGGGCCGCACAGATACGCAGTATTTT	CASLMGRGGRTDTQYF
TRBV5-1	.	few	TRBJ2-5	TGCGCCAGCAGCTTGGCTGAGTTCCAAGAGACCCAGTACTTC	CASSLAEFQETQYF
TRBV20-1	.	few	TRBJ2-5	TGCAGTGCCACCAGGGGTTTAAGAGAGACCCAGTACTTC	CSATRGLRETQYF
TRBV5-5	.	many	TRBJ2-2	TGTGCCAGCAGCTTAGCCGTAAACACCGGGGAGCTGTTTTTT	CASSLAVNTGELFF
TRBV20-1	.	few	TRBJ1-2	TGCAGTGCTAGAGCCAAACGGGACTATGGCTACACCTTC	CSARAKRDYGYTF
TRBV5-1	TRBD2	.	TRBJ2-4	TGCGCCAGCAGCTTGGTCGGACTAGCGGGTCTTCAGTACTTC	CASSLVGLAGLQYF
TRBV20-1	.	few	TRBJ1-5	TGCAGTGCTAGCCTTTCGGGCGGATGGGGTCAGCCCCAGCATTTT	CSASLSGGWGQPQHF
TRBV12-3/TRBV12-4	TRBD1	many	TRBJ2-1	TGTGCCAGCAGTTCAAACCGACAGGGCCATGAGCAGTTCTTC	CASSSNRQGHEQFF
TRBV18	.	.	TRBJ1-1	TGTGCCAGCTCACCATCAACAGGGATGAACACTGAAGCTTTCTTT	CASSPSTGMNTEAFF
TRBV7-2	TRBD1	few	TRBJ1-3	TGTGCCAGCAGCTTGGCACCCCAGGGGGCTGGAAACACCATATATTTT	CASSLAPQGAGNTIYF
TRBV11-3	TRBD2	.	TRBJ2-1	TGTGCCAGCAGCTATCGCTCTAGCGGGGGAGGTGAGCAGTTCTTC	CASSYRSSGGGEQFF
TRBV20-1	.	.	TRBJ1-3	TGCAGTGCTACAGGACAGAGGTACTCTGGAAACACCATATATTTT	CSATGQRYSGNTIYF
TRBV12-3/TRBV12-4	.	few	TRBJ1-3	TGTGCCAGCACAGGACAGCTTGCTGGAAACACCATATATTTT	CASTGQLAGNTIYF
TRBV7-8	.	few	TRBJ1-6	TGTGCCAGCAGCTTATTTCTAGATAATTCACCCCTCCACTTT	CASSLFLDNSPLHF
TRBV2	TRBD1	.	TRBJ2-6	TGTGCCAGGAAGACAGGGGGACGCGGGGCCAACGTCCTGACTTTC	CARKTGGRGANVLTF
TRBV4-2	.	few	TRBJ1-2	TGTGCCAGCAGCCAAGAGGGGCTGGGGGGCTACACCTTC	CASSQEGLGGYTF
TRBV5-6	.	.	TRBJ1-4	TGTGCCAGCAGCCCACGGAGGGACGCAACTAATGAAAAACTGTTTTTT	CASSPRRDATNEKLFF
TRBV5-1	TRBD1	many	TRBJ1-1	TGCGCCAGCAGCAAGGACAGGGCACCCACTGAAGCTTTCTTT	CASSKDRAPTEAFF
TRBV5-1	TRBD2	few	TRBJ2-3	TGCGCCAGCAGCCCAGCACTAGCGGGGTACACAGATACGCAGTATTTT	CASSPALAGYTDTQYF
TRBV11-3	.	.	TRBJ2-3	TGTGCCAGCAGCTTACTTTCGGGTGGAACAGATACGCAGTATTTT	CASSLLSGGTDTQYF
TRBV5-1	TRBD1	few	TRBJ2-3	TGCGCCAGCAGCTTGGCAGGACAGGGGGCTGCAGATACGCAGTATTTT	CASSLAGQGAADTQYF
TRBV27	.	few	TRBJ2-4	TGTGCCAGCAGTTCGGCCGCACGAGAAAACATTCAGTACTTC	CASSSAARENIQYF
TRBV5-4	TRBD1	few	TRBJ1-4	TGTGCCAGCAGCGCTACCGGGACAGCTCAAAATGAAAAACTGTTTTTT	CASSATGTAQNEKLFF
TRBV20-1	.	few	TRBJ2-3	TGCAGTGCTAGGGGGACCGCCCCCCCAGATACGCAGTATTTT	CSARGTAPPDTQYF
TRBV6-5	.	.	TRBJ1-3	TGTGCCAGCAGTTACTCCTGGGAAACAAGCTCTGGAAACACCATATATTTT	CASSYSWETSSGNTIYF
TRBV28	.	few	TRBJ2-2	TGTGCCAGCGGAGTTGGGGGCAACACCGGGGAGCTGTTTTTT	CASGVGGNTGELFF
TRBV20-1	TRBD2	.	TRBJ2-7	TGCAGTGCGCCCCCGACTAGCGGCTACGAGCAGTACTTC	CSAPPTSGYEQYF
TRBV5-4	.	few	TRBJ2-2	TGTGCCAGCAGCTTGTCTGGCAGCTTCCCGGGGGAGCTGTTTTTT	CASSLSGSFPGELFF
TRBV4-3	.	few	TRBJ1-6	TGCGCCAGCAGCCGGGGGGGCGGCAGGAGTTCACCCCTCCACTTT	CASSRGGGRSSPLHF